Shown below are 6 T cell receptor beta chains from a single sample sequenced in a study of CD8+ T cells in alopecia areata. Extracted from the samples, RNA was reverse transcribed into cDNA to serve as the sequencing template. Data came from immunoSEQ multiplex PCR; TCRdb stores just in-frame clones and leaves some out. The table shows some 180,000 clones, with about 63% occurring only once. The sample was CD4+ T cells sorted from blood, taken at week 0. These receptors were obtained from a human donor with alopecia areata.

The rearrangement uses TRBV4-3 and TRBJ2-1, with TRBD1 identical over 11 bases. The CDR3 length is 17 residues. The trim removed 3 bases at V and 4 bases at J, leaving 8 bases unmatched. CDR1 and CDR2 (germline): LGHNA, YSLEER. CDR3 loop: CASSQYTGTGGYNEQFF. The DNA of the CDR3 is TGCGCCAGCAGCCAGTATACCGGGACAGGGGGGTACAATGAGCAGTTCTTC.

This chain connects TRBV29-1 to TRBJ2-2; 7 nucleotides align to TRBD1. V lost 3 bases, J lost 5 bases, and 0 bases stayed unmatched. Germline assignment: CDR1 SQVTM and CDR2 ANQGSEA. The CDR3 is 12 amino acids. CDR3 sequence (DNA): TGCAGCGTTGAGACAGGGACCGGGGAGCTGTTTTTT. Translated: CSVETGTGELFF.

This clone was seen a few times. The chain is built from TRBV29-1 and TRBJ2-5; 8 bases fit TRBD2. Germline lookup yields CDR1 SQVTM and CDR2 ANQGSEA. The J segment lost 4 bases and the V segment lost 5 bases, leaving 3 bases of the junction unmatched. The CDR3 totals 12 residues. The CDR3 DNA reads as TGCAGCGTTCCAGCGGGGGTAGAGACCCAGTACTTC. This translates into CSVPAGVETQYF.

CDR3 DNA sequence: TGTGCCAGCAGATCATCTCTCCTGACGGAACTGTTTTTT. Amino acid sequence: CASRSSLLTELFF. This chain uses TRBV7-2 with TRBJ1-4; D remains unclear. The CDR3 spans 13 residues. Trimming left V 6 bases short and J 12 bases short, with 17 bases between. The germline V gene has CDR1 SGHTA and CDR2 FQGNSA.

The CDR3 loop is CASSLKITGELFF. The CDR3 nucleotides are TGTGCCAGCAGCTTAAAGATCACCGGGGAGCTGTTTTTT. The V gene is TRBV7-2, the J gene TRBJ2-2; no firm D call. The germline CDR1 and CDR2 sequences are SGHTA and FQGNSA. The CDR3 has 13 residues. V was cut by 2 bases and J by 4 bases, with 5 bases left in between.

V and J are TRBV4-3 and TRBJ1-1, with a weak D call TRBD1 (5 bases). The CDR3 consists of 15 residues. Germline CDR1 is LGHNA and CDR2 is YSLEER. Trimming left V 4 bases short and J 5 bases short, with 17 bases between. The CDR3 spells CASSPGQQGDTEAFF. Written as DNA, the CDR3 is TGCGCCAGCAGCCCCGGTCAGCAAGGGGATACTGAAGCTTTCTTT.